What follows describes a single T cell receptor (beta chain). The sample originates from a study of tumor T cells in aggressive B-cell lymphoma. This table comes from immunoSEQ multiplex PCR, and its TCRdb copy is limited to in-frame clones, with some not included. The sample shows 3,000 or so clones, more than 75% of them seen only once. Germline V gives CDR1 MGHRA, CDR2 YSYEKL. Trimming stripped 1 base from V and 5 bases from J, with 8 bases between. CDR3 length: 14 residues. The rearrangement joins TRBV4-1 to TRBJ2-2, with no clear D. This TCR was sampled from an adult with diffuse large B cell lymphoma. The sequenced material came from tumor tissue. In nucleotides, the CDR3 is TGCGCCAGCAGCCAAGCCTCCGGTACCGGGGAGCTGTTTTTT. This gives the protein CASSQASGTGELFF.